The 20 T cell receptor beta chains listed next were all sequenced from one sample in a study of shared clonotypes between healthy human individuals (dated by TCRdb to about 2020). Library preparation was by the immunoSEQ multiplex PCR assay. The table comes from immuneACCESS by way of TCRdb, which keeps in-frame sequences with V and J called. Part of the clones is missing from these tables; in studies checked, under half for an unresolved V gene and the rest for unknown reasons. The sample contains a few million clones, 90% to 95% of them found a single time. The top ten hold under 0.45% of the sample. Material for sequencing was naive CD4+ T cells from PBMCs. The sample's cell subset or site, from its label and the paper: CD45RA+ positively selected. These receptors were collected from a man aged 18 to 30 in good health. Some clones in this sample may be carry-over from other donors' samples.

This clone was picked up one time. The chain has TRBV7-9 and TRBJ1-2; TRBD1 agrees at 7 bases. Per germline, CDR1 SEHNR and CDR2 FQNEAQ (reference sequence). The V and J ends lost 5 bases and 8 bases, in that order; junction bases with no gene match: 23. The CDR3 is 18 amino acids. CDR3 sequence (DNA): TGTGCCAGCAGCACCGACAGGGCCCCCTCTACTTCCGCGACGGGCTACACCTTC. Its protein is CASSTDRAPSTSATGYTF. Together with reference TRBV7-9 and TRBJ1-2, the CDR3 gives the full variable domain: DTGVSQNPRHKITKRGQNVTFRCDPISEHNRLYWYRQTLGQGPEFLTYFQNEAQLEKSRLLSDRFSAERPKGSFSTLEIQRTEQGDSAMYLCASSTDRAPSTSATGYTFGSGTRLTVV.

The rearrangement links TRBV13 to TRBJ2-2; 10 nucleotides match TRBD2. This CDR3 has 21 residues. The germline gives CDR1 PRHDT, CDR2 FYEKMQ (reference sequence). Trimming took 4 bases from V and 3 from J; bases not matched to a gene: 20. The CDR3 nucleotides are TGTGCCAGCAGCTATCACTTTTTCAGGACTAGCGGAGCCCCGGACACCGGGGAGCTGTTTTTT. Translated, it gives CASSYHFFRTSGAPDTGELFF.

The rearrangement uses TRBV7-9 and TRBJ2-7; 7 bases agree with TRBD2. Germline-derived CDR1 and CDR2 are SEHNR and FQNEAQ (reference sequence). V lost 5 bases to trimming and J lost 3 bases; unmatched junction nucleotides: 4. This CDR3 is built from 13 residues. CDR3 protein: CASSPRGNYEQYF. Here the CDR3 DNA reads TGTGCCAGCAGCCCGCGGGGGAACTACGAGCAGTACTTC.

The chain recombines TRBV6-1 with TRBJ2-6; D remains ambiguous. Germline-derived CDR1 and CDR2 are MNHNS and SASEGT. V lost 8 bases and J 3 bases, leaving 11 bases between the germline ends. The length of the CDR3 is 14 residues. The CDR3 sequence: CASETSVGANVLTF. DNA for the CDR3: TGTGCCAGCGAGACATCAGTTGGGGCCAACGTCCTGACTTTC.

The rearrangement links TRBV28 to TRBJ2-3; D not certain. The ends were cut back, 7 bases at V and 1 base at J, with 15 bases in the middle. This CDR3 is 15 amino acids long. Germline CDR1 is MDHEN and CDR2 is SYDVKM. The DNA for the CDR3 is TGTGCCAGCAAATCGGACCGTTTTCGCACAGATACGCAGTATTTT. It specifies CASKSDRFRTDTQYF.

The genes are TRBV6-5 and TRBJ1-5; 7 bases agree with TRBD1. This CDR3 comprises 14 residues. The germline CDR1 and CDR2 sequences are MNHEY and SVGAGI. J was trimmed by 4 bases and V by 4 bases; bases with no gene match: 4. CDR3 sequence reads: CASSSRDRNQPQHF. In nucleotides, the CDR3 is TGTGCCAGCAGTTCCCGGGACAGAAATCAGCCCCAGCATTTT.

This chain joins TRBV18 and TRBJ2-1; D gene unclear. CDR1 KGHSH and CDR2 LQKENI come from the germline V gene. The CDR3 has 14 residues. V was trimmed by 3 bases and J by 4 bases, leaving 10 bases between them. The CDR3: CASSPSKAYNEQFF. CDR3 coding DNA: TGTGCCAGCTCACCGTCGAAGGCTTACAATGAGCAGTTCTTC.

This clone appeared a single time. This sequence joins TRBV7-2 and TRBJ2-1; TRBD1 agrees at 11 bases. The CDR3 sequence is 15 residues long. Germline V gives CDR1 SGHTA, CDR2 FQGNSA. The ends lost 4 bases at V and 7 bases at J; junction bases unmatched: 6. CDR3: CASSYGQGAYNEQFF. The CDR3 nucleotides are TGTGCCAGCAGCTACGGACAGGGGGCTTATAATGAGCAGTTCTTC.

This clone was counted once. This chain connects TRBV18 to TRBJ2-7; the match to TRBD2 covers 12 bases. The ends lost 1 base at V and 5 bases at J; junction bases unmatched: 9. Looked up from germline, CDR1 is KGHSH and CDR2 is LQKENI. The CDR3 has 17 amino acids. This CDR3 is CASSPQSRTSGIHEQYF. The CDR3 DNA sequence: TGTGCCAGCTCACCACAGTCCCGGACTAGCGGGATTCACGAGCAGTACTTC.

J is TRBJ2-7 and V is TRBV20-1; D is ambiguous. CDR1 is DFQATT and CDR2 is SNEGSKA in the germline V gene (reference sequence). Trimming removed 3 bases at V and 5 bases at J, with 5 bases between. This CDR3 spans 10 amino acids. DNA of the CDR3: TGCAGTGCTAGTGCGAACGAGCAGTACTTC. Protein sequence: CSASANEQYF.

A single count supports this clone. The CDR3 is CASSRQVSLHYGYTF. For the CDR3, the DNA is TGTGCCAGCAGCCGACAAGTGTCCCTCCACTATGGCTACACCTTC. The chain recombines TRBV6-1 with TRBJ1-2, with D hard to call. Germline lookup yields CDR1 MNHNS and CDR2 SASEGT. The V end was cut by 6 bases, the J end by 3 bases, with 17 bases between. CDR3 length: 15 residues.

The chain links TRBV5-6 to TRBJ2-7; D gene uncertain. Trimming left V 4 bases short and J 4 bases short, with 15 bases between. Germline V gene lookup returns CDR1 SGHDT and CDR2 YYEEEE. The length of the CDR3 is 14 residues. The CDR3 region is CASSLLGVNYEQYF. CDR3 bases: TGTGCCAGCAGCCTCCTTGGGGTAAATTACGAGCAGTACTTC.

This rearrangement joins TRBV7-9 to TRBJ2-5; TRBD2 agrees at 16 bases. The CDR3 runs to 18 residues. J gave up 6 bases and V 5 bases, and 12 bases lay outside the gene matches. CDR1 is SEHNR and CDR2 is FQNEAQ in the germline V gene (reference sequence). CDR3 residues: CASSQPGGLAGGPKTQYF. CDR3 in DNA: TGTGCCAGCAGCCAACCTGGGGGACTAGCGGGAGGGCCAAAGACCCAGTACTTC.

The chain recombines TRBV5-1 with TRBJ2-7; 14 bases fit TRBD2. Losses at the gene ends were 6 bases for V and 6 bases for J; bases not matched to a gene: 8. CDR1 and CDR2 (germline): SGHRS, YFSETQ. This CDR3 region has 15 residues. The CDR3: CASTPGTSGSGEQYF. CDR3 bases: TGCGCCAGCACCCCCGGGACTAGCGGGAGTGGCGAGCAGTACTTC.

The CDR3 DNA is TGTGCCATCAGTGATTCGAGTCGTCAAACCTACGAGCAGTACTTC. Translating it yields CAISDSSRQTYEQYF. The chain uses TRBV10-3 and TRBJ2-7; D gene unclear. From germline, CDR1 is ENHRY and CDR2 SYGVKD. This CDR3 comprises 15 residues. The V and J ends lost 3 bases and 2 bases respectively, with 14 bases between them.

Here the CDR3 reads CASRAGGDNEQFF. CDR3 nucleotide sequence: TGTGCCAGCCGGGCGGGAGGAGACAATGAGCAGTTCTTC. The V gene is TRBV7-3, the J gene TRBJ2-1; TRBD2 agrees at 8 bases. Germline V gene sequence: CDR1 SGHTA, CDR2 FQGTGA. The length of the CDR3 is 13 residues. Germline trimming cut 8 bases from V and 5 bases from J; bases unmatched to any gene: 5.

The chain carries TRBV28 and TRBJ1-5; 9 bases fit TRBD1. The trim removed 7 bases at V and 0 bases at J, leaving 16 bases unmatched. Per the germline V gene, CDR1 is MDHEN and CDR2 is SYDVKM. This CDR3 has 19 amino acids. The CDR3 sequence is CASTGVPGQGLYSNQPQHF. CDR3 nucleotide sequence: TGTGCCAGCACCGGGGTGCCGGGACAGGGACTCTATAGCAATCAGCCCCAGCATTTT.

The chain is built from TRBV5-1 and TRBJ1-3; D is perhaps TRBD1 (5 bases). V dropped 3 bases and J dropped 0 bases, with 13 bases sitting between them. The CDR3 covers 16 residues. Germline CDR1 and CDR2: SGHRS and YFSETQ. CDR3 in DNA: TGCGCCAGCAGCTACCTCTCAGGGAGCTCTGGAAACACCATATATTTT. Its protein is CASSYLSGSSGNTIYF. The variable domain in full, with the rest retrieved from reference TRBV5-1 and TRBJ1-3, is KAGVTQTPRYLIKTRGQQVTLSCSPISGHRSVSWYQQTPGQGLQFLFEYFSETQRNKGNFPGRFSGRQFSNSRSEMNVSTLELGDSALYLCASSYLSGSSGNTIYFGEGSWLTVV.

V and J are TRBV4-2 and TRBJ2-2; D ambiguous. The CDR3 length is 17 residues. Germline loops: CDR1 LGHNA, CDR2 YNFKEQ. V shed 0 bases and J shed 6 bases, with 17 bases lying between them. The CDR3 protein is CASSQDDGRKGSGELFF. The CDR3 coding sequence is TGTGCCAGCAGCCAAGACGATGGAAGGAAGGGCTCCGGGGAGCTGTTTTTT.

V gene TRBV7-3 combines with J gene TRBJ2-3; D unclear. This CDR3 region has 12 residues. Germline V gene data show CDR1 as SGHTA and CDR2 as FQGTGA. V was shortened by 5 bases and J by 6 bases, with 9 bases between the two germline ends. DNA of the CDR3: TGTGCCAGCAGCCGCTTGGCGGATACGCAGTATTTT. The encoded protein is CASSRLADTQYF.